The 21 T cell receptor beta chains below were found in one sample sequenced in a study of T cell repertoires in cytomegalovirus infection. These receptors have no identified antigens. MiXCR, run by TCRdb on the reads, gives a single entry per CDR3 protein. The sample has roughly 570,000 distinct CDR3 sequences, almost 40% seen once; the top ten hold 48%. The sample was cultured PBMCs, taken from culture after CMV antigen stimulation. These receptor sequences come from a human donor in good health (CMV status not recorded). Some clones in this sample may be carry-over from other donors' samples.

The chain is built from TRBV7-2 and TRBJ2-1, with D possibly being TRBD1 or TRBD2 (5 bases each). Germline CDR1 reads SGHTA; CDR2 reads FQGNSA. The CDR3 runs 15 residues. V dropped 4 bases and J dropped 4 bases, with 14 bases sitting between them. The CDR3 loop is CASSSKRGAYNEQFF. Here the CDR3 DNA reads TGTGCCAGCAGCTCGAAGAGGGGAGCGTACAATGAGCAGTTCTTC.

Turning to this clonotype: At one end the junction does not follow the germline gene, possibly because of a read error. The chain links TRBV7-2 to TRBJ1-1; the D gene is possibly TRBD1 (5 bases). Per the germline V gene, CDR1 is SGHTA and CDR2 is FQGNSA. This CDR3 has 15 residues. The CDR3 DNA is TGTGCCAACAGCTTCTGGCCAGGGAGTTCCACTGAAGCTTTCTTT. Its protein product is CANSFWPGSSTEAFF.

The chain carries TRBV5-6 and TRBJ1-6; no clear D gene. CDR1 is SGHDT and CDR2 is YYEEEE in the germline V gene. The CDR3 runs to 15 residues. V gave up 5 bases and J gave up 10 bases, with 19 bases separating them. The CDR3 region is CASRRTLTESSPLHF. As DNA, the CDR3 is TGTGCCAGCAGACGGACCCTGACGGAAAGCTCACCCCTCCACTTT.

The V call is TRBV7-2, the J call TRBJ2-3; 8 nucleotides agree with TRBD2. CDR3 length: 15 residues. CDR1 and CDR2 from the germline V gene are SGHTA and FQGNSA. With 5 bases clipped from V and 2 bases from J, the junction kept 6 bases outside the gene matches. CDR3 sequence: CASSRAGALTDTQYF. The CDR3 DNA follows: TGTGCCAGCAGCAGAGCGGGGGCCCTCACAGATACGCAGTATTTT. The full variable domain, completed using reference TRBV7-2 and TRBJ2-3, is GAGVSQSPSNKVTEKGKDVELRCDPISGHTALYWYRQSLGQGLEFLIYFQGNSAPDKSGLPSDRFSAERTGGSVSTLTIQRTQQEDSAVYLCASSRAGALTDTQYFGPGTRLTVL.

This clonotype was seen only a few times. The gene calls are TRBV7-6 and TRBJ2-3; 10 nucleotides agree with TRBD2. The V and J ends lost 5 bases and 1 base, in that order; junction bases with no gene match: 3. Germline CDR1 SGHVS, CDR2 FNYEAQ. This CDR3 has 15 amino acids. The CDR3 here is CASSKGLAGTDTQYF. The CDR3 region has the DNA TGTGCCAGCAGCAAAGGACTAGCGGGCACAGATACGCAGTATTTT.

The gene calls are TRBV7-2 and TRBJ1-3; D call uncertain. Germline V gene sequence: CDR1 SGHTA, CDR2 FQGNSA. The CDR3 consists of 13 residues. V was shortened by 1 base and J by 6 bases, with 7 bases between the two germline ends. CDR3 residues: CASSLGRLNTIYF. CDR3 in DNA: TGTGCCAGCAGCTTAGGGCGGCTAAACACCATATATTTT. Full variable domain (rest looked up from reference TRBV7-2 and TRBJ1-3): GAGVSQSPSNKVTEKGKDVELRCDPISGHTALYWYRQSLGQGLEFLIYFQGNSAPDKSGLPSDRFSAERTGGSVSTLTIQRTQQEDSAVYLCASSLGRLNTIYFGEGSWLTVV.

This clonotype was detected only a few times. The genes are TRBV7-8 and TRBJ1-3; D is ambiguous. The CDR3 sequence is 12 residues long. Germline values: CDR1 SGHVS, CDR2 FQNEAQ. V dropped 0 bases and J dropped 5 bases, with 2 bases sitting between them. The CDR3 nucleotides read TGTGCCAGCAGCTTAGCCAGAAACACCATATATTTT. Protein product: CASSLARNTIYF.

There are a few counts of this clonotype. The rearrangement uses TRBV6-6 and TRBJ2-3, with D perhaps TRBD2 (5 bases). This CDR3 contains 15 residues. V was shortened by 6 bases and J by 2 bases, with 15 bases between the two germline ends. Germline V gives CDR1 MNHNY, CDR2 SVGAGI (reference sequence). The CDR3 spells CASSPAGTSTDTQYF. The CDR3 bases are TGTGCCAGCAGCCCCGCGGGTACGTCCACAGATACGCAGTATTTT.

CDR3 DNA sequence: TGCAGTGTGAGAGGCGGGGGGGGGGCAGATACGCAGTATTTT. It codes for CSVRGGGGADTQYF. V and J are TRBV20-1 and TRBJ2-3, with 9 bases matching TRBD2. V trimming: 7 bases; J trimming: 4 bases; junction bases outside the gene matches: 9. Germline lookup yields CDR1 DFQATT and CDR2 SNEGSKA (reference sequence). The CDR3 totals 14 residues.

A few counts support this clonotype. For the CDR3, the DNA is TGCGCCAGCAGCTTACGGGGACTAGCGGCAAGGGGGACAGATACGCAGTATTTT. Encoded protein: CASSLRGLAARGTDTQYF. The chain links TRBV5-1 to TRBJ2-3, with 11 bases lining up with TRBD2. This CDR3 spans 18 amino acids. Germline V CDR1 and CDR2: SGHRS, YFSETQ. The trim removed 2 bases at V and 3 bases at J, leaving 11 bases unmatched.

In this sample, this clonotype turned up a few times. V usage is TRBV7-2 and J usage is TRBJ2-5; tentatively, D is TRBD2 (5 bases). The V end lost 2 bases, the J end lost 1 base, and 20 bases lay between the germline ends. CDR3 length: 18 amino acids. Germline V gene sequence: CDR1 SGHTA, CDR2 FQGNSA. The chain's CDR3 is CASSLRLRRVAGQETQYF. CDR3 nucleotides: TGTGCCAGCAGCTTAAGACTTAGGCGGGTGGCCGGCCAAGAGACCCAGTACTTC. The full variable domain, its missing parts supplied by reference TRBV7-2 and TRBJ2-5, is GAGVSQSPSNKVTEKGKDVELRCDPISGHTALYWYRQSLGQGLEFLIYFQGNSAPDKSGLPSDRFSAERTGGSVSTLTIQRTQQEDSAVYLCASSLRLRRVAGQETQYFGPGTRLLVL.

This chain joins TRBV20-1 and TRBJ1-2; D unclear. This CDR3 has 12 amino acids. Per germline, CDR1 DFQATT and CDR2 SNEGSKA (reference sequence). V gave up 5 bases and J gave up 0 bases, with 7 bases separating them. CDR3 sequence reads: CSARNSNYGYTF. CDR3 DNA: TGCAGTGCTCGGAATTCTAACTATGGCTACACCTTC.

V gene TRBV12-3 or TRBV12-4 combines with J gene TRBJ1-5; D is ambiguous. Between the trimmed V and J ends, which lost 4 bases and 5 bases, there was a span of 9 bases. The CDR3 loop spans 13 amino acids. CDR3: CASSYQEYQPQHF. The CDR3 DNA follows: TGTGCCAGCAGTTATCAAGAATATCAGCCCCAGCATTTT.

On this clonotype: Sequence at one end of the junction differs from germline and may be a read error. The CDR3 nucleotides are TGTGCCAGCAGCCAAGGGGCGCGGTCTACTCTCTTC. Its protein product is CASSQGARSTLF. The V call is TRBV7-8, the J call TRBJ2-7; D possibly corresponds to TRBD1 (5 bases). Germline assignment: CDR1 SGHVS and CDR2 FQNEAQ. CDR3 size: 12 residues.

The CDR3 region is CASSGGVAGGNQETQYF. The CDR3 DNA is TGTGCCAGCAGCGGAGGAGTAGCGGGAGGTAACCAAGAGACCCAGTACTTC. The rearrangement joins TRBV9 to TRBJ2-5, with 10 bases identical to TRBD2. The V and J ends lost 3 bases and 0 bases, in that order; junction bases with no gene match: 8. The CDR3 runs 17 residues. CDR1 is SGDLS, CDR2 YYNGEE, per germline.

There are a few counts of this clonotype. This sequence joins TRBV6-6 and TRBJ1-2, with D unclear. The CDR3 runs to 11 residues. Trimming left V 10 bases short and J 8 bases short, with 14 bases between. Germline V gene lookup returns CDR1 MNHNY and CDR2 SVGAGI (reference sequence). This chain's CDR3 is CATWEENGYTF. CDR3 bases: TGTGCCACCTGGGAGGAAAACGGCTACACCTTC.

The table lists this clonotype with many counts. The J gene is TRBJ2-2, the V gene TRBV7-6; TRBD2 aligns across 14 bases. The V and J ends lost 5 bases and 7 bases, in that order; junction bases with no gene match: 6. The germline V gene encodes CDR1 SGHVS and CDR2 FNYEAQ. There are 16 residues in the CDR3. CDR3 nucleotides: TGTGCCAGCAGCCCGACTAGCGGGGGGGCCGGCGGGGAGCTGTTTTTT. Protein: CASSPTSGGAGGELFF.

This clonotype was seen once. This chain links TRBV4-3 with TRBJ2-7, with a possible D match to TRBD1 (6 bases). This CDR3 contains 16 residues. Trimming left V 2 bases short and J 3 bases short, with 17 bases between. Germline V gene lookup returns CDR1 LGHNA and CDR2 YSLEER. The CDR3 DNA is TGCGCCAGCAGCCAATACCTTACAGGGTCCGGCTACGAGCAGTACTTC. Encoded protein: CASSQYLTGSGYEQYF.

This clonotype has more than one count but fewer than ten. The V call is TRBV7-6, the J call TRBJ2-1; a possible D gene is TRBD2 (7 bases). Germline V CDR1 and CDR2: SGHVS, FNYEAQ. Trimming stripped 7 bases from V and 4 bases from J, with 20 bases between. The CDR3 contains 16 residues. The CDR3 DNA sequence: TGTGCCAGCACCCCGGACTTGAGGGGGGGTTACAATGAGCAGTTCTTC. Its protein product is CASTPDLRGGYNEQFF.

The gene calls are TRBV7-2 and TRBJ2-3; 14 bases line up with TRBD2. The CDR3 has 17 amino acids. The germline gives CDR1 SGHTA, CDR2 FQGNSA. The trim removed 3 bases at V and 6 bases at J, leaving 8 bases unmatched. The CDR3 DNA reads TGTGCCAGCAGCTTCGGACTAGCGGGGGGTGGTTACGATACGCAGTATTTT. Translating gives CASSFGLAGGGYDTQYF. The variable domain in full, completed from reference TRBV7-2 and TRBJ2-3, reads GAGVSQSPSNKVTEKGKDVELRCDPISGHTALYWYRQSLGQGLEFLIYFQGNSAPDKSGLPSDRFSAERTGGSVSTLTIQRTQQEDSAVYLCASSFGLAGGGYDTQYFGPGTRLTVL.

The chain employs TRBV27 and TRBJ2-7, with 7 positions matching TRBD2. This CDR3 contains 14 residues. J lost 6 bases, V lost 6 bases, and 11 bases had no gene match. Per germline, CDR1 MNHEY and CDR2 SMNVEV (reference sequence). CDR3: CASRPGGGGGEQYF. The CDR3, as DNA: TGTGCCAGCAGACCTGGAGGTGGGGGGGGCGAGCAGTACTTC.